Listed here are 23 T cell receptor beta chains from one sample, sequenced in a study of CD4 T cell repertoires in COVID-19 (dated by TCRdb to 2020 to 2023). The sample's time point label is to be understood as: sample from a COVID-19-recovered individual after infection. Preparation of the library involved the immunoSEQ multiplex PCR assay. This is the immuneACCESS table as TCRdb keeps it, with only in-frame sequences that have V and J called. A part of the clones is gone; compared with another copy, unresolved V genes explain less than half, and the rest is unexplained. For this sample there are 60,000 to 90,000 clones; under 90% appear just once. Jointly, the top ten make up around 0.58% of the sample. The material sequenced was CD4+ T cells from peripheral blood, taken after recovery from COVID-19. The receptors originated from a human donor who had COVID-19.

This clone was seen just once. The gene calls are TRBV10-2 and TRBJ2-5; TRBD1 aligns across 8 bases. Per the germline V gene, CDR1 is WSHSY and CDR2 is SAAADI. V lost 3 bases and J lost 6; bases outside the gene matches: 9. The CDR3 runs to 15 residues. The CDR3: CASSEATDRAKTQYF. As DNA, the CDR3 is TGCGCCAGCAGTGAAGCAACGGACAGGGCGAAGACCCAGTACTTC.

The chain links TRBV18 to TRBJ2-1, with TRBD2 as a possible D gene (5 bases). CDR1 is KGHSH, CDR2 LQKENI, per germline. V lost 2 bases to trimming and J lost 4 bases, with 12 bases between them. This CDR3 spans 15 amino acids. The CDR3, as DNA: TGTGCCAGCTCACCAAAGGAGAGGGATTACAATGAGCAGTTCTTC. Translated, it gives CASSPKERDYNEQFF.

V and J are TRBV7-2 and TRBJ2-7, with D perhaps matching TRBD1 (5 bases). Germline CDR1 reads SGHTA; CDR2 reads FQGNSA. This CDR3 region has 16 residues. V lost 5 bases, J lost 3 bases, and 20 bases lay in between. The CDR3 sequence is CASSQGVGVGYYEQYF. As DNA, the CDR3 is TGTGCCAGCAGCCAAGGGGTCGGAGTGGGGTACTACGAGCAGTACTTC. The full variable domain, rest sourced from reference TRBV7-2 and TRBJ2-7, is GAGVSQSPSNKVTEKGKDVELRCDPISGHTALYWYRQSLGQGLEFLIYFQGNSAPDKSGLPSDRFSAERTGGSVSTLTIQRTQQEDSAVYLCASSQGVGVGYYEQYFGPGTRLTVT.

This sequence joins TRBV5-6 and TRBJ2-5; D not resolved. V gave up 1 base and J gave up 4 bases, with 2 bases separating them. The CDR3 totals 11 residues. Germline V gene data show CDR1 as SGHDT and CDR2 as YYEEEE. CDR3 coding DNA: TGTGCCAGCAGCTTGCGAGAGACCCAGTACTTC. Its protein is CASSLRETQYF.

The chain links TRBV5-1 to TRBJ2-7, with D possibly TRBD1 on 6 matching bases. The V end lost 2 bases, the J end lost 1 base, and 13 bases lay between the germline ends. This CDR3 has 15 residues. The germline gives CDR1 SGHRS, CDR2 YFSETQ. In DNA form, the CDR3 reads TGCGCCAGCAGCTTAAGCGGACAGTCTTCCTACGAGCAGTACTTC. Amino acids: CASSLSGQSSYEQYF.

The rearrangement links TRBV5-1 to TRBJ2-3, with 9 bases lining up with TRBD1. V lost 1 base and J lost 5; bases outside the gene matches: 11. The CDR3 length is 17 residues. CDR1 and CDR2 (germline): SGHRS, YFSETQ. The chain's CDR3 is CASSLSGQGTGIDTQYF. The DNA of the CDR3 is TGCGCCAGCAGCTTGTCCGGTCAAGGGACAGGGATAGATACGCAGTATTTT.

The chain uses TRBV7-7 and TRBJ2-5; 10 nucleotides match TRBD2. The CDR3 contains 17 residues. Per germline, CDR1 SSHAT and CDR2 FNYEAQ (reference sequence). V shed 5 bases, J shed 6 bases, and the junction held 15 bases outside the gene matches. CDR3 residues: CASSLKGGAGGRKTQYF. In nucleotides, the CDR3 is TGTGCCAGCAGCCTAAAGGGTGGAGCGGGGGGGAGGAAGACCCAGTACTTC.

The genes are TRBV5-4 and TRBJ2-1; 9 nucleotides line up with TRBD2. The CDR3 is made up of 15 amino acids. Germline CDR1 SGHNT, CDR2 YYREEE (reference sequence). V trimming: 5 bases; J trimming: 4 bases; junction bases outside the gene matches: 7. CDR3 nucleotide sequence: TGTGCCAGCAGTCGAACTAGCGGGCCTTACAATGAGCAGTTCTTC. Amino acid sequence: CASSRTSGPYNEQFF.

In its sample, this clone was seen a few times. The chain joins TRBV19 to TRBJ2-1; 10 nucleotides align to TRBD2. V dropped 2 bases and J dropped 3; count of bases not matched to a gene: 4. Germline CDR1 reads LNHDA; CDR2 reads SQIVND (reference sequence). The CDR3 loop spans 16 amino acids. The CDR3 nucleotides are TGTGCCAGTAGTATACTAGCGGGAGCTCGCTACAATGAGCAGTTCTTC. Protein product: CASSILAGARYNEQFF.

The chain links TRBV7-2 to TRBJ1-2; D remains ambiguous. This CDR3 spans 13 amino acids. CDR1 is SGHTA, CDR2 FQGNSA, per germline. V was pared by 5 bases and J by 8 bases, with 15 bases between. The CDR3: CASSLDGFGGYTF. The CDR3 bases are TGTGCCAGCAGCCTGGACGGGTTCGGGGGCTACACCTTC.

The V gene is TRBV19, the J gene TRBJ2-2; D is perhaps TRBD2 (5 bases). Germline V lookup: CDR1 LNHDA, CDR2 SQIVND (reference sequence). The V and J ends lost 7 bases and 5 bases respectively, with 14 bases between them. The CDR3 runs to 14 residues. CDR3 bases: TGTGCCAGTACCCCGAGCCGAGGGACCGGGGAGCTGTTTTTT. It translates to CASTPSRGTGELFF.

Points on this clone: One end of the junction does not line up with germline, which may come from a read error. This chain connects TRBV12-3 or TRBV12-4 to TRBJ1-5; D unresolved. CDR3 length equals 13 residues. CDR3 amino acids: CASSLDSSQPQHF. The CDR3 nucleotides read TGTGCCAGCAGTTTAGACAGCAGTCAGCCCCAGCATTTT.

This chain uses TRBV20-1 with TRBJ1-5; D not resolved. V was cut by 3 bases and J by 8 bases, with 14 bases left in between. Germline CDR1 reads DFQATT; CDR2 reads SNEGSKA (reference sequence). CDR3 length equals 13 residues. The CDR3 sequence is CSASPSGEKPQHF. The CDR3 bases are TGCAGTGCTAGTCCGAGTGGAGAAAAGCCCCAGCATTTT.

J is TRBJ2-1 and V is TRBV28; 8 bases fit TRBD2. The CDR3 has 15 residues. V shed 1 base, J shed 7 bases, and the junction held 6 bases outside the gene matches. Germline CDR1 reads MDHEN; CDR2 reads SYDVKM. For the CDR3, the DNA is TGTGCCAGCAGTTTATTGGGACTAGGTAATAATGAGCAGTTCTTC. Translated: CASSLLGLGNNEQFF. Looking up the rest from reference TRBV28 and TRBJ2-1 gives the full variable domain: DVKVTQSSRYLVKRTGEKVFLECVQDMDHENMFWYRQDPGLGLRLIYFSYDVKMKEKGDIPEGYSVSREKKERFSLILESASTNQTSMYLCASSLLGLGNNEQFFGPGTRLTVL.

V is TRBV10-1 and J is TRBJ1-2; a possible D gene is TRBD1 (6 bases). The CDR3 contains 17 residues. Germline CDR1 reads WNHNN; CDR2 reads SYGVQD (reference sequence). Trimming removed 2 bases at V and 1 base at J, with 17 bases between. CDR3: CASSEQSTGSDNYGYTF. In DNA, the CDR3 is TGCGCCAGCAGTGAGCAAAGTACAGGGAGTGATAACTATGGCTACACCTTC.

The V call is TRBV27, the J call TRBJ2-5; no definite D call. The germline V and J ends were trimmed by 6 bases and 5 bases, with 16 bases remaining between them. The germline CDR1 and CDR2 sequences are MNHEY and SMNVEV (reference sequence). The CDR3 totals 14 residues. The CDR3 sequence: CASRPTYGRETQYF. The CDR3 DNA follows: TGTGCCAGCAGACCCACCTACGGCCGTGAGACCCAGTACTTC.

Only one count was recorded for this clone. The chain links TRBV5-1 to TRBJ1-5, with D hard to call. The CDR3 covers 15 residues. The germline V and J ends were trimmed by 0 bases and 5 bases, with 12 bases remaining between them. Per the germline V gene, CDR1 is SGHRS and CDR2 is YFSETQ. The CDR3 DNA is TGCGCCAGCAGCTTGGACGGGAGGGTCGATCAGCCCCAGCATTTT. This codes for CASSLDGRVDQPQHF.

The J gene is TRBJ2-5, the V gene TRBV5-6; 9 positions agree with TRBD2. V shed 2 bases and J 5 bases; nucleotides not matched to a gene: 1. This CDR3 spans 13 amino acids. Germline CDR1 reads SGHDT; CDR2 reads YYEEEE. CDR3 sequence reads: CASSFSGSETQYF. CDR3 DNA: TGTGCCAGCAGCTTTAGCGGGAGTGAGACCCAGTACTTC.

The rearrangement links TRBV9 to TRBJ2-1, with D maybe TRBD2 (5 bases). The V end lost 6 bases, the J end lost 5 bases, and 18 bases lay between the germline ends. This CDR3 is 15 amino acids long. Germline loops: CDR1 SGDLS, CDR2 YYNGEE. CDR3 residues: CASTLLWGVDNEQFF. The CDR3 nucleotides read TGTGCCAGCACCCTCCTTTGGGGAGTAGACAATGAGCAGTTCTTC.

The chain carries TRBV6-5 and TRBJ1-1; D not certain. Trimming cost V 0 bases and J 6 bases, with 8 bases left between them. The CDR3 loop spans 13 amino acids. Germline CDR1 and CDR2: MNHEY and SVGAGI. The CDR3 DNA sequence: TGTGCCAGCAGTTACTCGAGTCCCCCTGAAGCTTTCTTT. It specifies CASSYSSPPEAFF.

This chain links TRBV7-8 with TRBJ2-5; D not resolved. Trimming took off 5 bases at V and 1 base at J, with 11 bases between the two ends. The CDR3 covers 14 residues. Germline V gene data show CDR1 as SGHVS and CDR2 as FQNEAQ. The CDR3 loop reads CASSLDTTQETQYF. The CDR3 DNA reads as TGTGCCAGCAGCCTCGACACCACCCAAGAGACCCAGTACTTC.

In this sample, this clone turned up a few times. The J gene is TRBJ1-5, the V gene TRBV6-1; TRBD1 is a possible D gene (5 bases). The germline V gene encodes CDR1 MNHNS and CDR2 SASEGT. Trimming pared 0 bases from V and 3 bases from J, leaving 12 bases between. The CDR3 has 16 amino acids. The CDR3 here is CASSEAGLGDNQPQHF. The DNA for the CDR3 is TGTGCCAGCAGTGAAGCTGGGCTGGGGGACAATCAGCCCCAGCATTTT.

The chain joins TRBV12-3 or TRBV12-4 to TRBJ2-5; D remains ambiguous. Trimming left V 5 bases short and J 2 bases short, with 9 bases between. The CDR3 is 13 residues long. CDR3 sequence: CASSPPIQETQYF. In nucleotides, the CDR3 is TGTGCCAGCAGTCCCCCGATACAAGAGACCCAGTACTTC.